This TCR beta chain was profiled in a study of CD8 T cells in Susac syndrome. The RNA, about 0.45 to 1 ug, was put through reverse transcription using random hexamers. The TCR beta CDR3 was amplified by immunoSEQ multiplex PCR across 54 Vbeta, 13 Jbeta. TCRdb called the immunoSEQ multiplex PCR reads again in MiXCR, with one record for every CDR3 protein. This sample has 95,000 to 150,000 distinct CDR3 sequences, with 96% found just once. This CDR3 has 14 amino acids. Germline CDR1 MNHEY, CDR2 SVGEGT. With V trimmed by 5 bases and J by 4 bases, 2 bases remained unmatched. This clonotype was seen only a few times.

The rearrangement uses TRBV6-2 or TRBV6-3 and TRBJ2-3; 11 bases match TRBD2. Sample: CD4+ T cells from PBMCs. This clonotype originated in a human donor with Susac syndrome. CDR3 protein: CASSLAGGPDTQYF. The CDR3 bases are TGTGCCAGCAGTCTAGCGGGAGGACCAGATACGCAGTATTTT.